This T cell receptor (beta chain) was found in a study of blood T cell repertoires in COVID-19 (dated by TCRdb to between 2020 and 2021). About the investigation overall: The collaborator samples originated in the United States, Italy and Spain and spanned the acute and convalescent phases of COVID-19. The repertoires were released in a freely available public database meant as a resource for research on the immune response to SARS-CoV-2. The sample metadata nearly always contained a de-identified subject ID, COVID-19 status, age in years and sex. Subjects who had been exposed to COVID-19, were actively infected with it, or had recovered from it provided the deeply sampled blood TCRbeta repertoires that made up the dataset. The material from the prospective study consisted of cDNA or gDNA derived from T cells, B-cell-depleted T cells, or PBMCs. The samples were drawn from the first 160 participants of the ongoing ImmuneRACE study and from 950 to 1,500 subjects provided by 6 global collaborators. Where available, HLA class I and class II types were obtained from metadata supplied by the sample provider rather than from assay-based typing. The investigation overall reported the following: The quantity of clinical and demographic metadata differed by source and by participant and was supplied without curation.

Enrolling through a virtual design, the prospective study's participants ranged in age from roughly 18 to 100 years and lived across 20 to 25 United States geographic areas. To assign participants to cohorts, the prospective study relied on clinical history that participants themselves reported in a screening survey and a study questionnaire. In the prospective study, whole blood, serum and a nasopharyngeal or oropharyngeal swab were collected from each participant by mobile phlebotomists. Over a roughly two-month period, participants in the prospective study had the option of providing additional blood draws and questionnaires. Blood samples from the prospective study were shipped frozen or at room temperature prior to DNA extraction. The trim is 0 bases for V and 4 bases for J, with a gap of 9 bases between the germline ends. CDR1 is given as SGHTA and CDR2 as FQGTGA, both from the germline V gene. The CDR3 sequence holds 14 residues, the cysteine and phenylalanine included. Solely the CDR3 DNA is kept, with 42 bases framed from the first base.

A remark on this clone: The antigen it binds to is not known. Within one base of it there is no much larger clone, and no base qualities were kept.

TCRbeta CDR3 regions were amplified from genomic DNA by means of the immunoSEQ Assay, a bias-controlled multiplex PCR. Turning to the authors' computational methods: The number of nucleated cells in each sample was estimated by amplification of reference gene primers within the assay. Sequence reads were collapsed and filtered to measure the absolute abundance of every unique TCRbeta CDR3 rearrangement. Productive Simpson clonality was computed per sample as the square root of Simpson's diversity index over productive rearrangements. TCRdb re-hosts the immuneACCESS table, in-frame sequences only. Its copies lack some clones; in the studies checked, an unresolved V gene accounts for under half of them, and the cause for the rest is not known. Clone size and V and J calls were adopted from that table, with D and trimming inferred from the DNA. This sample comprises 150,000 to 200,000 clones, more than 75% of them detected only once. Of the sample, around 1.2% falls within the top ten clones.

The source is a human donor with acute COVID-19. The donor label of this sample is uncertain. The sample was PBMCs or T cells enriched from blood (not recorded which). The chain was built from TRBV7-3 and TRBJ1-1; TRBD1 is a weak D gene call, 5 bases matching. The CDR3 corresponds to CASSLTAGITEAFF. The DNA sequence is TGTGCCAGCAGCTTAACTGCAGGGATCACTGAAGCTTTCTTT.